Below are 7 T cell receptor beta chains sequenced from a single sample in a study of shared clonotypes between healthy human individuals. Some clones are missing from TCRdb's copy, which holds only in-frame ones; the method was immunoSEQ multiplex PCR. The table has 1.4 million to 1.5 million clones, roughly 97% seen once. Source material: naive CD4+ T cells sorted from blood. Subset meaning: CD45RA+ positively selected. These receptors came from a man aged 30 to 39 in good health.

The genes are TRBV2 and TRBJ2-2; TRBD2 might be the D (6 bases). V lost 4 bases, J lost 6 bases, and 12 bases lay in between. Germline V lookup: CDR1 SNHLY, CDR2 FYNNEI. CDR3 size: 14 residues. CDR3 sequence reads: CASSGFGGPGELFF. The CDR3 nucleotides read TGTGCCAGCAGTGGGTTCGGAGGGCCCGGGGAGCTGTTTTTT.

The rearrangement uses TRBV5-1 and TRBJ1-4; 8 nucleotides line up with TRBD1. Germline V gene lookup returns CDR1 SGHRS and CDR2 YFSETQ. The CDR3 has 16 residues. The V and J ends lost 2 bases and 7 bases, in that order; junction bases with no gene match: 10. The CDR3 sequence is CASSLSPGTGTEKLFF. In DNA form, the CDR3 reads TGCGCCAGCAGCTTAAGTCCCGGGACAGGAACTGAAAAACTGTTTTTT.

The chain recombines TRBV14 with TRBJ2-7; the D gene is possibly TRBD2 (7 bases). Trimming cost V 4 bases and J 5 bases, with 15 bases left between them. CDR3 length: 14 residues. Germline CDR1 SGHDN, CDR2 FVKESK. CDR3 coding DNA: TGTGCCAGCAGCCCATGGGGGGGGGCCAACGAGCAGTACTTC. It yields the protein CASSPWGGANEQYF.

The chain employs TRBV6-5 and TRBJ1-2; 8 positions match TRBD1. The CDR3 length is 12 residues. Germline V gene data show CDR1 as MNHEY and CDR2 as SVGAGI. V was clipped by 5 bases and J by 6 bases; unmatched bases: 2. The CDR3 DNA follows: TGTGCCAGCAGTGGACAGGGAAATGGCTACACCTTC. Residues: CASSGQGNGYTF.

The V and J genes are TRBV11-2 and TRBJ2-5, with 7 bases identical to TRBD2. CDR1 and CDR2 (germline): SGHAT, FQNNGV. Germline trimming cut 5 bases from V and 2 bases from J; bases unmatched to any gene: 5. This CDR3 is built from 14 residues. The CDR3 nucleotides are TGTGCCAGCAGCCCGACGGGAGGACAAGAGACCCAGTACTTC. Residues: CASSPTGGQETQYF. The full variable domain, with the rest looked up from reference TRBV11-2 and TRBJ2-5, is EAGVAQSPRYKIIEKRQSVAFWCNPISGHATLYWYQQILGQGPKLLIQFQNNGVVDDSQLPKDRFSAERLKGVDSTLKIQPAKLEDSAVYLCASSPTGGQETQYFGPGTRLLVL.

The CDR3: CASSQEGATNEKLFF. Here the CDR3 DNA reads TGCGCCAGCAGCCAAGAGGGTGCAACTAATGAAAAACTGTTTTTT. The V and J genes are TRBV4-3 and TRBJ1-4, with D unresolved. Germline-derived CDR1 and CDR2 are LGHNA and YSLEER. V lost 0 bases and J lost 0, with 5 bases in between. This CDR3 is built from 15 residues.

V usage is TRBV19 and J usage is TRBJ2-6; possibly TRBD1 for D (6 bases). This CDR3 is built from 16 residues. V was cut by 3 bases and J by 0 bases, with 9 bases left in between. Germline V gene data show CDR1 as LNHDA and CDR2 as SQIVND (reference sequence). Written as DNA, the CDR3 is TGTGCCAGTAGTATGGCGACAGGCTCTGGGGCCAACGTCCTGACTTTC. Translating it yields CASSMATGSGANVLTF.